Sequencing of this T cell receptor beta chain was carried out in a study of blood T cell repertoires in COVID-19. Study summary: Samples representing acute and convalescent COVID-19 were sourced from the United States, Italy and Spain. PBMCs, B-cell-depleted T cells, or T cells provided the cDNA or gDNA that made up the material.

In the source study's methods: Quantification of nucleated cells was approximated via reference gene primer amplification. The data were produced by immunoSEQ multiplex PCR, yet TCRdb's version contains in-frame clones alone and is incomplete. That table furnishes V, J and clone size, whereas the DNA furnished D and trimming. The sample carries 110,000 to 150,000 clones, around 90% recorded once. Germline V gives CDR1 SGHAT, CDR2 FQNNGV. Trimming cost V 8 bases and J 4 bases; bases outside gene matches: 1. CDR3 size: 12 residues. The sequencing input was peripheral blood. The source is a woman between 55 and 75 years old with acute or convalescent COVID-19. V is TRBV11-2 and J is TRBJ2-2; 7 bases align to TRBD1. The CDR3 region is CASAGGTGELFF. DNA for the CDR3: TGTGCCAGCGCAGGGGGCACCGGGGAGCTGTTTTTT.